This T cell receptor (beta chain) was identified in a study of T cell repertoires in aging, cancer and after chemotherapy (dated 2019 in TCRdb). Concerning the study at large: Six donor age groups were covered, ranging from 30 or younger up to 70 or older, and each group contained at least three individuals. In the solid tumor group, the paired samples taken before and after chemotherapy came from brain tumor (glioblastoma) patients given temozolomide-based therapy. Alongside some 96 healthy donors serving as a reference group, the cohort included some 210 cancer patients, of whom more than 85 had hematological cancers and 110 to 140 had solid cancers. To examine immunoaging and T cell reconstitution after chemotherapy, the study profiled TCR beta repertoires in peripheral blood from healthy donors and cancer patients. In total, the full dataset held 10 million or so TCR reads. What the work shows at the level of the full study, not this receptor alone: In healthy donors, the decline in TCR diversity with age was mainly explained by loss of richness, whereas in cancer patients loss of evenness was also found to contribute. Significantly lower blood TCR diversity and higher clonality were observed in untreated patients with hematological or solid cancers than in age-matched healthy donors. The authors noted that the repertoire data do not allow conclusions about immunological memory after chemotherapy. An increase in median generation probability over the chemotherapy interval was observed in both cancer cohorts, suggesting that the repertoire was reconstituted through rebound thymic output.

V is trimmed back by 4 bases and J by 4 bases, and the junction contains 11 bases that no gene match accounts for. The cysteine opens and the phenylalanine closes a CDR3 of 16 amino acids. Only CDR3 DNA remains: 48 bases, in frame from the first base. CDR1 and CDR2 are read off the germline V gene as KGHDR and SFDVKD. Rearranged TRB sequences spanning V, D and J segments were amplified by multiplex touch-down PCR using a mixed TRB-A/B primer pool. Illumina adapters and sample indices were attached to the amplicons through two consecutive PCR reactions run with Phusion HS II polymerase. After gel purification with the NucleoSpin Gel and PCR Clean-up kit, the amplicons were checked using Qubit and an Agilent 2100 Bioanalyzer. Sequencing of libraries was carried out on an Illumina MiSeq in 600-cycle, single-indexed, paired-end runs. The original methods were these. MiXCR versions 2.12 and 3.0.5 were used to process the TRB sequences. Each unique CDR3 nucleotide sequence counted as one clone, and only productive sequences with at least two reads were retained. The repertoire metrics were Shannon diversity, evenness, clonality (calculated as one minus evenness), and diversity profiles parameterized by alpha from 0 to 5. The IGoR algorithm was used to compute generation probabilities of clones in paired pre- and post-chemotherapy samples. TCRdb trimmed the raw reads at Q25, called clones with MiXCR and kept productive beta chains. Rows are combined by CDR3 protein, so each entry shows the most common genes and DNA. The V and J calls reflect TCRdb's pipeline rather than the authors' work. This sample has 3,500 to 4,500 distinct CDR3 sequences in its table, and 25% to 30% of those were observed once. The ten largest account for 15% to 20% of the sample.

A remark on this clonotype: What this receptor recognizes is not known. No base quality information exists; no much larger clone differs at one position.

Instead of sorted cells or RNA, genomic DNA extracted from peripheral blood served as the source for amplifying TCR beta rearrangements. Input material: blood. The clonotype comes from a human donor with a solid tumor. Recombination linked TRBV24-1 to TRBJ1-2, with TRBD1 matching 7 junction bases. The CDR3 reads CATSEPRTGGAYGYTF. Read as DNA, the sequence is TGTGCCACCAGTGAGCCCCGGACAGGCGGGGCCTATGGCTACACCTTC.